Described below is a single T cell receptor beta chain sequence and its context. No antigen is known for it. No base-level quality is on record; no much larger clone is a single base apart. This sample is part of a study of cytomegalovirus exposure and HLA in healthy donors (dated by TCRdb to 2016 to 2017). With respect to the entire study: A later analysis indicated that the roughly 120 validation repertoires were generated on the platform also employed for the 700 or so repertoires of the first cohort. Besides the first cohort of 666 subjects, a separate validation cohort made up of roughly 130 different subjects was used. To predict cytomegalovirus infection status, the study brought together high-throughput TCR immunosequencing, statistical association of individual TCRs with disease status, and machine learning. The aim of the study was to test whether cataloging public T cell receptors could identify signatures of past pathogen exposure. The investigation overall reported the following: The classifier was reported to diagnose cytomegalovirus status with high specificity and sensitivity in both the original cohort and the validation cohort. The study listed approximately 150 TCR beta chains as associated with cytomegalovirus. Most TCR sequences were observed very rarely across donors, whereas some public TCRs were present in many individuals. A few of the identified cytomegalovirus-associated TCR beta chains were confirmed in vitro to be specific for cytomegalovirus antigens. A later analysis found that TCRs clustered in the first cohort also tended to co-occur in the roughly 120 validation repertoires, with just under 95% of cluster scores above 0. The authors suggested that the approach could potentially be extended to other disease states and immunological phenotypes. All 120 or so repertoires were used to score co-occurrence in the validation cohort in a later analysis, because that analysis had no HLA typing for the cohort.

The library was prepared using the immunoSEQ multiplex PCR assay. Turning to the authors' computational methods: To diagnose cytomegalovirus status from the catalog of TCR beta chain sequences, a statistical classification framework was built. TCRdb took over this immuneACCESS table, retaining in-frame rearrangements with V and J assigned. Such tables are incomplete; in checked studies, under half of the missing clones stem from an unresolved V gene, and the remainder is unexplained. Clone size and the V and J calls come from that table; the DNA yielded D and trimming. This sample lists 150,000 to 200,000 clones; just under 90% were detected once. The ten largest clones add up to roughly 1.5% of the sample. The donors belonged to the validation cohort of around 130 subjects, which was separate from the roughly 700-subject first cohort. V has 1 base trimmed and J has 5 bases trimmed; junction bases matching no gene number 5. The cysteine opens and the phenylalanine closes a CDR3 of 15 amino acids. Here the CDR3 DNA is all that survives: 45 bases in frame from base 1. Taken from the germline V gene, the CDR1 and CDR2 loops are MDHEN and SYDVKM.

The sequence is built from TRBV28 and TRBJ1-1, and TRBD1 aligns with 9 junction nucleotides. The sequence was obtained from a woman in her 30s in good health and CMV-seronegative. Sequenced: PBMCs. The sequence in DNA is TGTGCCAGCAGTTTATCGGGACAGGGAGGAACTGAAGCTTTCTTT. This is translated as CASSLSGQGGTEAFF. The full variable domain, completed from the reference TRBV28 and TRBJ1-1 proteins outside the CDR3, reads DVKVTQSSRYLVKRTGEKVFLECVQDMDHENMFWYRQDPGLGLRLIYFSYDVKMKEKGDIPEGYSVSREKKERFSLILESASTNQTSMYLCASSLSGQGGTEAFFGQGTRLTVV.